This T cell receptor (beta chain) is from a study of cytomegalovirus exposure and HLA in healthy donors. CDR3 length equals 17 residues. CDR1 is SGDLS, CDR2 YYNGEE, per germline. V lost 0 bases and J lost 4; bases outside the gene matches: 11. This PCR relied on a set of 60 Vbeta primers and 13 Jbeta primers. Libraries were prepared by immunoSEQ multiplex PCR; TCRdb keeps only in-frame clonotypes and omits some of them. The table gives more than 30,000 clones; the top ten clones make up roughly 9.6% of it. The chain has TRBV9 and TRBJ1-1; TRBD1 aligns across 8 bases. The origin of this receptor is a man aged 40-55 years in good health and CMV-seropositive. Sequenced: PBMCs. CDR3 sequence: CASSVGGVRQGRTEAFF. Here the CDR3 DNA reads TGTGCCAGCAGCGTAGGAGGAGTTAGACAGGGGCGCACTGAAGCTTTCTTT.